This T cell receptor (beta chain) was sequenced in a study of blood T cell repertoires in COVID-19. About the research overall: Sites across the United States, Italy and Spain contributed samples from acute and convalescent COVID-19.

Germline V gene data show CDR1 as SGHNT and CDR2 as YYREEE (reference sequence). V lost 3 bases to trimming and J lost 3 bases; unmatched junction nucleotides: 4. This CDR3 spans 16 amino acids. Grouping used clinical history reported by participants in a survey and questionnaire. Some clones are missing from TCRdb's copy, which holds only in-frame ones; the method was immunoSEQ multiplex PCR. The sample carries approximately 440,000 clones, 90% recorded once. Input material: PBMCs or T cells enriched from blood (not recorded which). The chain has TRBV5-4 and TRBJ2-5; TRBD2 agrees at 14 bases. The TCR was taken from a young man who had recovered from COVID-19. CDR3 coding DNA: TGTGCCAGCAGCTCTAGACTAGCGGGGGGGGAAGAGACCCAGTACTTC. This translates into CASSSRLAGGEETQYF.